Sequencing of this T cell receptor beta chain was carried out in a study of sequential checkpoint blockade in melanoma. Study information: 75 to 95 pretreatment tumor DNA samples were TCRβ immunosequenced. After nivolumab or ipilimumab alone, 20 to 25 patients had week-13 rebiopsies. Study-level findings and limits: In arm A, pretreatment tumor clonality was associated with response.

J gave up 4 bases and V 5 bases, and 6 bases lay outside the gene matches. Germline V CDR1 and CDR2: LNHDA, SQIVND (reference sequence). CDR3 length: 15 residues. Regarding treatment: randomized to nivolumab then ipilimumab (arm A) or the reverse (arm B). No patient had prior DNA-damaging chemotherapy. Points on this clone: Its target is not known.

Produced via immunoSEQ multiplex PCR; TCRdb's table is partial and in-frame only. The sample shows under 6,500 clones, 25% to 30% of them seen only once. The sequencing here drew on tumor tissue (inferred from file names), taken from a patient given nivolumab and ipilimumab in sequence. This chain uses TRBV19 with TRBJ2-2; 8 nucleotides match TRBD1. This receptor was taken from a human donor with melanoma. In DNA, the CDR3 is TGTGCCAGTAGTCCTACAGGGGGAACCACCGGGGAGCTGTTTTTT. Its protein is CASSPTGGTTGELFF.